This record concerns one TCR beta chain sequence. The data originate from a study of blood T cell repertoires in COVID-19. Study details: Italy, Spain and the United States were the sources of the convalescent and acute COVID-19 samples. Sample material is recorded as cDNA or gDNA derived from T cells, B-cell-depleted T cells, or PBMCs.

Germline V gives CDR1 SGHRS, CDR2 YFSETQ. Trimming at V came to 4 bases and at J to 4 bases, leaving 10 bases not matched to a gene. This CDR3 has 15 amino acids. Produced via immunoSEQ multiplex PCR; TCRdb's table is partial and in-frame only. This sample yields around 62,000 clones, of which over 80% are seen a single time; around 1.5% belongs to the top ten. The sample comprised peripheral blood. This clonotype was sampled from a man aged 55 to 70 with acute or convalescent COVID-19. V usage is TRBV5-1 and J usage is TRBJ1-1; 7 bases agree with TRBD1. CDR3 loop: CASSNNRGSGTEAFF. CDR3 in DNA: TGCGCCAGCAGCAATAACAGGGGTAGCGGCACTGAAGCTTTCTTT.